This passage covers 8 T cell receptor beta chains from one sample sequenced in a study of T cells in Graves' hyperthyroidism and ophthalmopathy. TCR beta CDR3 region amplification was performed from RNA transcripts. A set of HTBI primers served as the primers for a first-round RT-PCR of the TCR CDR3. TCRdb fed the multiplex PCR reads into MiXCR, producing one record per CDR3 protein. The sample yields around 690,000 distinct CDR3 sequences, 17% seen once. Sequenced input: blood. The receptor source for this set is a man aged 50-59 years with Graves' hyperthyroidism.

The V call is TRBV7-3, the J call TRBJ2-1; 7 positions match TRBD2. The germline V gene has CDR1 SGHTA and CDR2 FQGTGA. The CDR3 contains 16 residues. Trimming at V came to 5 bases and at J to 4 bases, leaving 11 bases not matched to a gene. This CDR3 reads CASSPPGSGMYNEQFF. The DNA for the CDR3 is TGTGCCAGCAGCCCACCAGGGAGCGGGATGTACAATGAGCAGTTCTTC.

This clonotype was picked up many times. CDR3 protein: CSALPTGPLDTQYF. The CDR3 DNA follows: TGCAGTGCTTTGCCGACAGGGCCACTAGATACGCAGTATTTT. The chain is built from TRBV20-1 and TRBJ2-3; 7 bases are shared with TRBD1. The CDR3 is 14 amino acids. The germline V gene encodes CDR1 DFQATT and CDR2 SNEGSKA (reference sequence). Trimming cost V 5 bases and J 5 bases; bases outside gene matches: 10.

This clonotype was observed a few times. The rearrangement joins TRBV7-2 to TRBJ2-7, with 8 nucleotides matching TRBD1. V shed 3 bases, J shed 1 base, and the junction held 8 bases outside the gene matches. This CDR3 has 16 residues. From germline, CDR1 is SGHTA and CDR2 FQGNSA. The CDR3 sequence is CASSFDLGQGSYEQYF. The CDR3 nucleotides read TGTGCCAGCAGCTTCGACCTTGGACAGGGTTCCTACGAGCAGTACTTC.

This clonotype turned up a few times. The rearrangement uses TRBV9 and TRBJ2-3; 8 bases line up with TRBD2. The V gene's germline CDR1 is SGDLS and CDR2 YYNGEE. This CDR3 is 15 amino acids long. After removal of 0 bases from V and 2 bases from J, the junction contained 2 bases not matched to a gene. The chain's CDR3 is CASSVAGGLTDTQYF. Here the CDR3 DNA reads TGTGCCAGCAGCGTAGCGGGAGGGCTCACAGATACGCAGTATTTT.

This chain connects TRBV28 to TRBJ2-2; 8 bases are a match to TRBD1. The germline gives CDR1 MDHEN, CDR2 SYDVKM. V gave up 2 bases and J gave up 7 bases; unmatched junction bases: 6. This CDR3 is 15 amino acids long. CDR3 coding DNA: TGTGCCAGCAGTTTAGCGACAGGGGTCGGCGGGGAGCTGTTTTTT. Translated: CASSLATGVGGELFF.

This clonotype was seen many times. The J gene is TRBJ1-2, the V gene TRBV11-2; 7 positions match TRBD1. V shed 10 bases, J shed 2 bases, and the junction held 13 bases outside the gene matches. Per the germline V gene, CDR1 is SGHAT and CDR2 is FQNNGV. This CDR3 has 15 residues. CDR3: CATDSLQGLNYGYTF. In DNA, the CDR3 is TGTGCCACCGATTCGCTACAGGGGCTGAACTATGGCTACACCTTC.

This clonotype showed up just a few times. V gene TRBV9 combines with J gene TRBJ1-1, with TRBD1 matching over 12 bases. Trimming at V came to 0 bases and at J to 5 bases, leaving 11 bases not matched to a gene. Germline V gene data show CDR1 as SGDLS and CDR2 as YYNGEE. This CDR3 comprises 18 residues. CDR3 DNA: TGTGCCAGCAGCGTAGCTACCGGGACAGGGGGCGCGGGTACTGAAGCTTTCTTT. It encodes CASSVATGTGGAGTEAFF.

This clonotype came up many times. V usage is TRBV12-3 or TRBV12-4 and J usage is TRBJ1-1; D perhaps matches TRBD1 (5 bases). This CDR3 is 13 amino acids long. Trimming left V 3 bases short and J 4 bases short, with 9 bases between. The chain's CDR3 is CASSLSGGTEAFF. CDR3 DNA sequence: TGTGCCAGCAGTTTGAGTGGGGGCACTGAAGCTTTCTTT.